These 29 T cell receptor beta chains were all obtained from the same sample, sequenced in a study of long-term antiretroviral therapy in people with HIV. Runs used v3.0 of the immunoSEQ assay and were done at survey level. Clones were sequenced by immunoSEQ multiplex PCR, and TCRdb holds only the in-frame ones, with some missing. The repertoire includes 20,000 or so clones, more than 65% of them detected once, and about 18% sits in the top ten. The material was unsorted PBMCs, obtained 0.1 years before starting antiretroviral therapy. These receptors originate from a young man with HIV.

This clone was detected only once. The J gene is TRBJ1-3, the V gene TRBV28; no clear D gene. This CDR3 is 15 amino acids long. V lost 5 bases to trimming and J lost 0 bases, with 11 bases between them. Germline-derived CDR1 and CDR2 are MDHEN and SYDVKM. The CDR3 DNA reads as TGTGCCAGCAGTGAACCGACGGTCTCTGGAAACACCATATATTTT. It is translated as CASSEPTVSGNTIYF.

V is TRBV28 and J is TRBJ2-4, with D perhaps TRBD2 (5 bases). This CDR3 has 13 residues. The germline V gene has CDR1 MDHEN and CDR2 SYDVKM. V lost 9 bases, J lost 0 bases, and 9 bases lay in between. The CDR3 here is CASVGLAKNIQYF. In nucleotides, the CDR3 is TGTGCCAGTGTCGGACTAGCCAAAAACATTCAGTACTTC.

The chain recombines TRBV19 with TRBJ2-1; D is uncertain. The CDR3 is made up of 10 amino acids. The V and J ends lost 6 bases and 8 bases respectively, with 5 bases between them. Germline V gene lookup returns CDR1 LNHDA and CDR2 SQIVND (reference sequence). This chain's CDR3 is CASRQDEQFF. The CDR3 nucleotides are TGTGCCAGTAGGCAGGATGAGCAGTTCTTC.

The CDR3 DNA sequence: TGTGCCAGCAGCTTAAACGGAGGTAGGAACACTGAAGCTTTCTTT. Translating it yields CASSLNGGRNTEAFF. The chain carries TRBV7-9 and TRBJ1-1, with D unclear. The CDR3 extends over 15 amino acids. The germline CDR1 and CDR2 sequences are SEHNR and FQNEAQ (reference sequence). The ends were cut back, 2 bases at V and 1 base at J, with 11 bases in the middle.

The V and J genes are TRBV19 and TRBJ1-2; TRBD1 might be the D (5 bases). Germline CDR1 is LNHDA and CDR2 is SQIVND (reference sequence). This CDR3 has 13 amino acids. V was shortened by 10 bases and J by 1 base, with 13 bases between the two germline ends. DNA of the CDR3: TGTGCCATTCGGGCAGGGATTAACTATGGCTACACCTTC. Its translation is CAIRAGINYGYTF.

CDR3 nucleotides: TGCGCCAGCAGACGGCTAGCGGGGGGTCGGACCGGGGAGCTGTTTTTT. Protein sequence: CASRRLAGGRTGELFF. V gene TRBV4-1 combines with J gene TRBJ2-2, with 11 bases fitting TRBD2. The CDR3 is 16 amino acids. V was clipped by 6 bases and J by 5 bases; unmatched bases: 8. Germline V CDR1 and CDR2: MGHRA, YSYEKL.

This clone has only one observation. J is TRBJ2-7 and V is TRBV28; D gene ambiguous. The germline V and J ends were trimmed by 6 bases and 7 bases, with 10 bases remaining between them. This CDR3 spans 11 amino acids. Looked up from germline, CDR1 is MDHEN and CDR2 is SYDVKM. The CDR3 DNA follows: TGTGCCAGCAGCTTTAACCGGGAGCAGTACTTC. Amino acids: CASSFNREQYF.

This clone was seen just once. The chain couples TRBV6-6 to TRBJ2-5, with 8 bases matching TRBD2. Germline values: CDR1 MNHNY, CDR2 SVGAGI (reference sequence). Trimming took 6 bases from V and 5 from J; bases not matched to a gene: 11. The CDR3 is 15 amino acids. The CDR3 DNA is TGTGCCAGCAGACCACTAGCGGCCGGGGAGGAGACCCAGTACTTC. Residues: CASRPLAAGEETQYF.

This chain uses TRBV30 with TRBJ1-1; D may be TRBD1 (6 bases). This CDR3 is 13 amino acids long. Trimming took 5 bases from V and 6 from J, leaving 16 bases between them. Germline lookup yields CDR1 GTSNPN and CDR2 SVGIG (reference sequence). CDR3 loop: CAWLNQGNAEAFF. CDR3 in DNA: TGTGCCTGGTTGAACCAGGGGAATGCTGAAGCTTTCTTT.

The gene calls are TRBV19 and TRBJ2-7; TRBD1 aligns across 9 bases. Germline assignment: CDR1 LNHDA and CDR2 SQIVND (reference sequence). The CDR3 has 14 residues. V gave up 6 bases and J gave up 5 bases; unmatched junction bases: 8. The CDR3: CASRGQGRFHEQYF. The CDR3 coding sequence is TGTGCCAGTAGGGGACAGGGAAGGTTCCACGAGCAGTACTTC.

The rearrangement links TRBV11-1 to TRBJ2-7, with TRBD2 identical over 10 bases. This CDR3 region has 15 residues. V shed 5 bases, J shed 2 bases, and the junction held 6 bases outside the gene matches. Germline V gives CDR1 SGHAT, CDR2 FQDESV (reference sequence). The CDR3 bases are TGTGCCAGCAGCCGCGCCGGGACTAGCGCCTACGAGCAGTACTTC. Translation: CASSRAGTSAYEQYF.

The chain recombines TRBV7-6 with TRBJ1-3; no clear D gene. V was pared by 5 bases and J by 4 bases, with 15 bases between. This CDR3 has 15 amino acids. Germline lookup yields CDR1 SGHVS and CDR2 FNYEAQ. The CDR3 DNA follows: TGTGCCAGCAGCCCCACAGCGAGATCGGGAAACACCATATATTTT. Protein sequence: CASSPTARSGNTIYF.

This clone is a singleton in its sample. The V gene is TRBV7-2, the J gene TRBJ2-2; tentative D call: TRBD2 (5 bases). Per the germline V gene, CDR1 is SGHTA and CDR2 is FQGNSA. V lost 5 bases and J 13 bases, leaving 14 bases between the germline ends. The CDR3 sequence is 12 residues long. The CDR3: CASSPSLAWLFF. The CDR3 DNA follows: TGTGCCAGCAGCCCCTCCTTAGCGTGGCTGTTTTTT.

The V and J genes are TRBV27 and TRBJ2-3, with a tentative D call TRBD2 (5 bases). The CDR3 covers 14 residues. The germline CDR1 and CDR2 sequences are MNHEY and SMNVEV (reference sequence). V lost 3 bases and J lost 0, with 7 bases in between. The CDR3 loop is CASSFSGSTDTQYF. CDR3 nucleotides: TGTGCCAGCAGTTTCTCGGGGAGCACAGATACGCAGTATTTT.

The chain's CDR3 is CASSQEGPPSSYNEQFF. As DNA, the CDR3 is TGCGCCAGCAGCCAAGAGGGTCCCCCCAGCTCCTACAATGAGCAGTTCTTC. The V and J genes are TRBV4-1 and TRBJ2-1; D is unresolved. The germline V gene encodes CDR1 MGHRA and CDR2 YSYEKL. Trimming removed 0 bases from V and 0 bases from J, with 12 bases in between. The CDR3 has 17 residues.

The chain uses TRBV7-2 and TRBJ2-7; 9 nucleotides match TRBD2. CDR1 and CDR2 from the germline V gene are SGHTA and FQGNSA. The CDR3 has 17 residues. V was pared by 1 base and J by 4 bases, with 11 bases of the junction left unmatched. The CDR3 nucleotides are TGTGCCAGCAGCTTAGTCCCTAGCGGGACCACGCGTTACGAGCAGTACTTC. Translation: CASSLVPSGTTRYEQYF.

Comments on this clone: The same CDR3 is also encoded by other DNA sequences in this sample. This chain connects TRBV19 to TRBJ1-1; D is ambiguous. The CDR3 totals 12 residues. The V gene's germline CDR1 is LNHDA and CDR2 SQIVND (reference sequence). V dropped 6 bases and J dropped 1 base, with 6 bases sitting between them. The chain's CDR3 is CASSTGNTEAFF. DNA for the CDR3: TGTGCCAGTAGCACCGGGAACACTGAAGCTTTCTTT. The full variable domain, in which reference TRBV19 and TRBJ1-1 provide the parts outside the CDR3, is DGGITQSPKYLFRKEGQNVTLSCEQNLNHDAMYWYRQDPGQGLRLIYYSQIVNDFQKGDIAEGYSVSREKKESFPLTVTSAQKNPTAFYLCASSTGNTEAFFGQGTRLTVV.

V and J are TRBV5-1 and TRBJ2-1; 11 bases are shared with TRBD1. V lost 0 bases and J lost 9; bases outside the gene matches: 2. The CDR3 sequence is 14 residues long. Germline V lookup: CDR1 SGHRS, CDR2 YFSETQ. The CDR3 protein is CASSLEGTGGEQFF. CDR3 nucleotide sequence: TGCGCCAGCAGCTTGGAAGGGACAGGGGGTGAGCAGTTCTTC.

Written as DNA, the CDR3 is TGTGCCAGCATCTCCGCACGGAGGGGCAGAGGCACCGGGGAGCTGTTTTTT. This gives the protein CASISARRGRGTGELFF. This sequence joins TRBV28 and TRBJ2-2, with D maybe TRBD2 (6 bases). Trimming stripped 7 bases from V and 4 bases from J, with 22 bases between. Germline loops: CDR1 MDHEN, CDR2 SYDVKM. The CDR3 has 17 residues.

The CDR3 DNA is TGTGCCAGTACCACATGGGGAGAGCAGCCCCAGCATTTT. It yields the protein CASTTWGEQPQHF. The rearrangement links TRBV19 to TRBJ1-5; D gene unclear. V was cut by 7 bases and J by 7 bases, with 14 bases left in between. The CDR3 spans 13 residues. CDR1 is LNHDA and CDR2 is SQIVND in the germline V gene (reference sequence).

The CDR3 reads CASSERQEPNTEAFF. The DNA of the CDR3 is TGTGCCAGCAGTGAAAGACAGGAACCGAACACTGAAGCTTTCTTT. The chain links TRBV6-1 to TRBJ1-1; D possibly corresponds to TRBD1 (6 bases). Per the germline V gene, CDR1 is MNHNS and CDR2 is SASEGT. V shed 2 bases and J shed 1 base, with 11 bases lying between them. The CDR3 totals 15 residues.

V usage is TRBV28 and J usage is TRBJ2-2; no clear D gene. Trimming took off 5 bases at V and 3 bases at J, with 4 bases between the two ends. Germline V gives CDR1 MDHEN, CDR2 SYDVKM. This CDR3 spans 12 amino acids. The CDR3 spells CASSPDTGELFF. In nucleotides, the CDR3 is TGTGCCAGCAGTCCGGACACCGGGGAGCTGTTTTTT.

The J gene is TRBJ2-1, the V gene TRBV9; TRBD1 is a possible D gene (6 bases). From germline, CDR1 is SGDLS and CDR2 YYNGEE. V was pared by 6 bases and J by 6 bases, with 16 bases between. This CDR3 comprises 14 residues. CDR3 protein: CASNTPGHSNEQFF. As DNA, the CDR3 is TGTGCCAGCAATACCCCGGGACATAGCAATGAGCAGTTCTTC.

This chain joins TRBV4-1 and TRBJ2-3; 10 bases are shared with TRBD2. Germline V CDR1 and CDR2: MGHRA, YSYEKL. There are 17 residues in the CDR3. V was clipped by 1 base and J by 7 bases; unmatched bases: 11. CDR3 DNA: TGCGCCAGCAGCCAAGTTGAGGAGCGGGGGGGCTGGAATACGCAGTATTTT. This sequence encodes CASSQVEERGGWNTQYF.

The genes are TRBV6-5 and TRBJ2-5, with 11 positions matching TRBD2. This CDR3 contains 15 residues. With 6 bases clipped from V and 1 base from J, the junction kept 4 bases outside the gene matches. Germline lookup yields CDR1 MNHEY and CDR2 SVGAGI. CDR3 DNA sequence: TGTGCCAGCAGCAGGACTAGCGGGTCCCAAGAGACCCAGTACTTC. Protein product: CASSRTSGSQETQYF.

This clone was seen a few times. This chain joins TRBV4-1 and TRBJ2-1; TRBD1 matches at 7 bases. CDR1 and CDR2 (germline): MGHRA, YSYEKL. J was trimmed by 7 bases and V by 4 bases; bases with no gene match: 4. The CDR3 contains 13 residues. CDR3 in amino acids: CASSLQQGNEQFF. CDR3 bases: TGCGCCAGCAGCCTACAACAGGGGAATGAGCAGTTCTTC.

The V and J genes are TRBV19 and TRBJ2-6; no clear D gene. V was pared by 5 bases and J by 0 bases, with 17 bases between. Germline values: CDR1 LNHDA, CDR2 SQIVND (reference sequence). This CDR3 contains 18 residues. The CDR3 region has the DNA TGTGCCAGTAGTCGTTCCAGAATTCAGAGCTCTGGGGCCAACGTCCTGACTTTC. It yields the protein CASSRSRIQSSGANVLTF.

Written as DNA, the CDR3 is TGTGCCAGTACGGGACAGCGACCGAACACTGAAGCTTTCTTT. As protein: CASTGQRPNTEAFF. The genes are TRBV19 and TRBJ1-1, with 7 bases fitting TRBD1. V dropped 7 bases and J dropped 1; count of bases not matched to a gene: 6. Per germline, CDR1 LNHDA and CDR2 SQIVND (reference sequence). The CDR3 is 14 amino acids.

The rearrangement joins TRBV27 to TRBJ2-1; TRBD2 matches 9 bases. The J segment lost 10 bases and the V segment lost 5 bases, leaving 12 bases of the junction unmatched. Germline V gives CDR1 MNHEY, CDR2 SMNVEV (reference sequence). The length of the CDR3 is 15 residues. CDR3 residues: CASSEQREAGFEQFF. In DNA form, the CDR3 reads TGTGCCAGCAGTGAACAGCGGGAGGCCGGATTCGAGCAGTTCTTC.